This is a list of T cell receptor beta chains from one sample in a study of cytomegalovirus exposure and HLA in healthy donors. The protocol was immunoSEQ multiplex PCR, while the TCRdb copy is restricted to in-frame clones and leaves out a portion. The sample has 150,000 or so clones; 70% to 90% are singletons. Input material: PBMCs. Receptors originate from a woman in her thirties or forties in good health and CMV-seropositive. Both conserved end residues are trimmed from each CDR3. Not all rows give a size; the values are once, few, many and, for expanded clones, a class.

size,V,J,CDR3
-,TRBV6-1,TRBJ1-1,AIEPRGNTEAF
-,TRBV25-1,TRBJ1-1,ASSENSGVGTEAF
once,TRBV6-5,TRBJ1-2,ASSYRQGFGYT
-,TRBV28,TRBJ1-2,ASRPQGAHGYT
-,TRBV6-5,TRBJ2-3,ASRYVPGGDTQY
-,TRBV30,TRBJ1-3,AWGGQGKTLNTIY
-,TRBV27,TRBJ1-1,ASSPNTGTPEAF
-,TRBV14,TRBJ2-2,ASSQDFRDGELF
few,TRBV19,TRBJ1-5,ASSERDANQPQH
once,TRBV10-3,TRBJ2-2,AISEGQANTGELF
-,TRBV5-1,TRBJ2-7,ASSLGTGFGTYEQY
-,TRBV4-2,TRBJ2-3,ASSQDWAGEGTDTQY
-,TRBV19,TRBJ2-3,ASSIGTGGTDTQY
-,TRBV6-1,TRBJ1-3,ASSEESFGNTIY
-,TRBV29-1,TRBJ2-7,SVQSTREQY
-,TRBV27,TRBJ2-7,ASSLSRPGTHSYEQY
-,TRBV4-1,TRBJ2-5,ASSQASGTASIETQY
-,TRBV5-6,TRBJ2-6,ASSLATGVGANVLT
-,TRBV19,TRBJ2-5,ASSIQVQETQY
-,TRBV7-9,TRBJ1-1,ASSLDFMGLSTEAF
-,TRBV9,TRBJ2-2,ASSQAGGINTGELF
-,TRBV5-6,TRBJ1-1,ASTRGTLEAF
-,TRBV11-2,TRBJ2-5,ASSLDGRTQETQY
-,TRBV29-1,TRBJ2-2,TCTGNTGELF
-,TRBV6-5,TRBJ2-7,ASSYDSSSYEQY
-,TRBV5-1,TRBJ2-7,ASSLAGTGTYEQY
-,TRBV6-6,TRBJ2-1,ASSLAGEGNEQF
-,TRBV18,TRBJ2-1,ASSPSFSGYNEQF
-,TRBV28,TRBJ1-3,ASRGTAGNTIY
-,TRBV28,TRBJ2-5,ASSLGQGATQY
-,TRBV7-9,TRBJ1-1,SSSSGYSESF
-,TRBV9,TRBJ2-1,ASSVGAGVANEQF
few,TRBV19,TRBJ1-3,ASRTTGAGNTIY
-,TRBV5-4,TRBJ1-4,ASSSGTGTANEKLF
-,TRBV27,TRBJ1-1,ASSTRDRGLPEAF
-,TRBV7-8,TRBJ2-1,ASSLLGLGNEQF
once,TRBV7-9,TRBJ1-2,ASSFGESYT
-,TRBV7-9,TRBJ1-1,ASSPVLGGVNTEAF
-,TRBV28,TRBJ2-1,ASGQTSKEQF
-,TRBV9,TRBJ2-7,ASSVGGDDYEQY
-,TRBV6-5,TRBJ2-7,ASSSPSVGGGEQY
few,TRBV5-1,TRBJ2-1,ASSLEHNEQF